The 25 T cell receptor beta chains below come from one sample, sequenced in a study of T cells in Graves' hyperthyroidism and ophthalmopathy. TCR beta CDR3 regions were amplified from RNA. HTBI primers were used for first-round RT-PCR of the TCR CDR3. TCRdb processed the multiplex PCR reads anew with MiXCR; each CDR3 protein has one entry. The data contain about 740,000 distinct CDR3 sequences, less than 15% of them singletons. The sample comprised blood. All receptors come from a woman between 18 and 29 years old with Graves' hyperthyroidism.

This clonotype occurred many times. The chain uses TRBV6-1 and TRBJ2-2, with 12 bases lining up with TRBD2. CDR3 size: 16 residues. CDR1 MNHNS and CDR2 SASEGT come from the germline V gene. V dropped 5 bases and J dropped 6; count of bases not matched to a gene: 7. CDR3 nucleotide sequence: TGTGCCAGCAGTTTCAGACTAGCGGGAGACTCCGGGGAGCTGTTTTTT. It specifies CASSFRLAGDSGELFF.

There are many counts of this clonotype. The chain uses TRBV4-1 and TRBJ1-4, with 9 bases that match TRBD1. The germline gives CDR1 MGHRA, CDR2 YSYEKL. CDR3 length equals 16 residues. Trimming at V came to 4 bases and at J to 8 bases, leaving 11 bases not matched to a gene. In nucleotides, the CDR3 is TGCGCCAGCAGCCTCGATGGGGGACAGGGTTTGGAAAAACTGTTTTTT. Its translation: CASSLDGGQGLEKLFF.

There are many counts of this clonotype. In DNA, the CDR3 is TGTGCCTGGAGTGTATCGCCCCACCCCCGGGCTTTCTTT. The encoded protein is CAWSVSPHPRAFF. The rearrangement uses TRBV30 and TRBJ1-1; the D is unclear. Germline CDR1 and CDR2: GTSNPN and SVGIG (reference sequence). V shed 0 bases and J shed 11 bases, with 16 bases lying between them. CDR3 size: 13 residues.

V is TRBV6-2 or TRBV6-3 and J is TRBJ2-1; D is unresolved. Germline CDR1 reads MNHEY; CDR2 reads SVGEGT. The CDR3 is 12 amino acids. V was trimmed by 8 bases and J by 7 bases, leaving 12 bases between them. Written as DNA, the CDR3 is TGTGCCAGCCTTAATTGGTTAAATGAGCAGTTCTTC. Amino acid sequence: CASLNWLNEQFF.

The sample holds a few counts of this clonotype. CDR3 region: CGSSTRDRTHTGELFF. CDR3 DNA sequence: TGTGGGAGCAGTACCCGGGACAGGACACACACCGGGGAGCTGTTTTTT. The chain combines TRBV28 with TRBJ2-2, with 8 bases matching TRBD1. CDR1 is MDHEN and CDR2 is SYDVKM in the germline V gene. The CDR3 totals 16 residues.

This clonotype was seen more than once but under ten times. The chain couples TRBV11-2 to TRBJ1-1; possible D gene TRBD1, 5 bases. Germline lookup yields CDR1 SGHAT and CDR2 FQNNGV. V lost 9 bases and J 5 bases, leaving 25 bases between the germline ends. The CDR3 runs 16 residues. The CDR3 DNA sequence: TGTGCCAGTAGTATTTGGGCCGGCGGGGCGCGGACTGAAGCTTTCTTT. Protein product: CASSIWAGGARTEAFF.

This clonotype was observed at least ten times. The chain uses TRBV28 and TRBJ2-5, with TRBD2 matching 7 bases. This CDR3 region has 13 residues. With 6 bases clipped from V and 5 bases from J, the junction kept 6 bases outside the gene matches. CDR1 and CDR2 from the germline V gene are MDHEN and SYDVKM. The CDR3 loop reads CASRGGGFETQYF. For the CDR3, the DNA is TGTGCCAGCAGGGGCGGGGGTTTTGAGACCCAGTACTTC.

This rearrangement joins TRBV30 to TRBJ2-5; D not certain. Trimming took off 5 bases at V and 5 bases at J, with 9 bases between the two ends. Germline CDR1 and CDR2: GTSNPN and SVGIG (reference sequence). CDR3 length: 11 amino acids. The CDR3 sequence: CAWAVHETQYF. The CDR3 nucleotides read TGTGCCTGGGCCGTCCACGAGACCCAGTACTTC.

This clonotype was detected ten times or more. The gene calls are TRBV29-1 and TRBJ2-3; D remains unclear. In germline, CDR1 is SQVTM, CDR2 ANQGSEA. V was trimmed by 7 bases and J by 1 base, leaving 12 bases between them. This CDR3 has 13 amino acids. The CDR3 here is CSALYWGTDTQYF. The CDR3, as DNA: TGCAGCGCCCTTTACTGGGGCACAGATACGCAGTATTTT.

The chain uses TRBV7-2 and TRBJ2-1; 9 positions agree with TRBD2. With V trimmed by 1 base and J by 11 bases, 9 bases remained unmatched. This CDR3 spans 15 amino acids. Germline values: CDR1 SGHTA, CDR2 FQGNSA. DNA for the CDR3: TGTGCCAGCAGCTTAGTTAGGCTAGCGGGGCCGCAGCAGTTCTTC. Its translation: CASSLVRLAGPQQFF.

Ten or more counts support this clonotype. The genes are TRBV11-2 and TRBJ2-5; D tentatively reads TRBD1 or TRBD2 (5 bases each). Trimming took off 2 bases at V and 2 bases at J, with 18 bases between the two ends. Germline CDR1 SGHAT, CDR2 FQNNGV. This CDR3 is 17 amino acids long. The CDR3 loop reads CASSLRPPGWGQETQYF. CDR3 sequence (DNA): TGTGCCAGCAGCTTAAGACCTCCAGGGTGGGGGCAAGAGACCCAGTACTTC.

This rearrangement joins TRBV19 to TRBJ2-2; TRBD2 is a possible D gene (6 bases). The CDR3 length is 15 residues. Trimming cost V 6 bases and J 4 bases, with 15 bases left between them. Germline CDR1 reads LNHDA; CDR2 reads SQIVND (reference sequence). The CDR3 spells CASSLFGGLTGELFF. The CDR3 DNA sequence: TGTGCCAGTAGCCTCTTCGGGGGACTCACCGGGGAGCTGTTTTTT.

The V call is TRBV29-1, the J call TRBJ1-1; tentative D call: TRBD1 (5 bases). Germline loops: CDR1 SQVTM, CDR2 ANQGSEA. The CDR3 covers 13 residues. V gave up 5 bases and J gave up 1 base, with 11 bases separating them. The DNA of the CDR3 is TGCAGCGTTAATGGGGGGTGGAACACTGAAGCTTTCTTT. Protein product: CSVNGGWNTEAFF.

The sample holds many counts of this clonotype. The V call is TRBV11-2, the J call TRBJ2-1; 9 nucleotides line up with TRBD2. The J segment lost 4 bases and the V segment lost 5 bases, leaving 6 bases of the junction unmatched. This CDR3 contains 15 residues. CDR1 and CDR2 from the germline V gene are SGHAT and FQNNGV. As DNA, the CDR3 is TGTGCCAGCAGCCGCGGGAGGGACGTATACAATGAGCAGTTCTTC. Its translation is CASSRGRDVYNEQFF.

This clonotype appeared many times. The rearrangement joins TRBV24-1 to TRBJ2-7; weak D call: TRBD1 (6 bases). The CDR3 sequence is 14 residues long. Germline assignment: CDR1 KGHDR and CDR2 SFDVKD. Trimming pared 5 bases from V and 2 bases from J, leaving 12 bases between. As DNA, the CDR3 is TGTGCCACCAGTGCAGGCGACAGGACCTACGAGCAGTACTTC. As protein: CATSAGDRTYEQYF.

This clonotype was detected many times. The J gene is TRBJ2-4, the V gene TRBV18; D may correspond to TRBD1 or TRBD2 (6 bases each). This CDR3 has 13 residues. V gave up 5 bases and J gave up 8 bases, with 13 bases separating them. The germline V gene encodes CDR1 KGHSH and CDR2 LQKENI. The CDR3 loop reads CASSLYREDIQYF. In DNA form, the CDR3 reads TGTGCCAGCTCATTATACAGGGAGGACATTCAGTACTTC. Combining the CDR3 with reference TRBV18 and TRBJ2-4 gives the whole variable domain NAGVMQNPRHLVRRRGQEARLRCSPMKGHSHVYWYRQLPEEGLKFMVYLQKENIIDESGMPKERFSAEFPKEGPSILRIQQVVRGDSAAYFCASSLYREDIQYFGAGTRLSVL.

In its sample, this clonotype was seen many times. V and J are TRBV27 and TRBJ2-1; D is undetermined. Trimming took off 3 bases at V and 2 bases at J, with 11 bases between the two ends. CDR1 and CDR2 (germline): MNHEY, SMNVEV (reference sequence). The CDR3 contains 15 residues. CDR3 protein: CASSLNPNTYNEQFF. Here the CDR3 DNA reads TGTGCCAGCAGTTTGAATCCGAACACCTACAATGAGCAGTTCTTC.

The CDR3 protein is CASSQTGTAQETQYF. The CDR3 DNA reads as TGCGCCAGCAGCCAGACCGGGACAGCCCAAGAGACCCAGTACTTC. The genes are TRBV4-1 and TRBJ2-5, with 7 positions matching TRBD1. The CDR3 extends over 15 amino acids. V was pared by 3 bases and J by 1 base, with 5 bases of the junction left unmatched. Germline V lookup: CDR1 MGHRA, CDR2 YSYEKL.

In this sample, this clonotype turned up a few times. The chain combines TRBV27 with TRBJ2-3; 7 bases are a match to TRBD1. Germline V gives CDR1 MNHEY, CDR2 SMNVEV (reference sequence). V shed 8 bases and J 2 bases; nucleotides not matched to a gene: 10. The length of the CDR3 is 15 residues. The CDR3: CASAGGRSATDTQYF. CDR3 coding DNA: TGTGCCAGCGCAGGGGGACGGTCCGCCACAGATACGCAGTATTTT.

The J gene is TRBJ2-3, the V gene TRBV10-1; D is perhaps TRBD1 (5 bases). The germline V gene encodes CDR1 WNHNN and CDR2 SYGVQD (reference sequence). The CDR3 runs 16 residues. Trimming left V 6 bases short and J 1 base short, with 17 bases between. CDR3 coding DNA: TGCGCCAGCAGAGTCAGGGTGGAGTTCTGCACAGATACGCAGTATTTT. This encodes CASRVRVEFCTDTQYF.

This clonotype has ten or more counts. This sequence joins TRBV12-3 or TRBV12-4 and TRBJ2-2, with D possibly TRBD2 on 6 matching bases. Trimming took 2 bases from V and 4 from J, leaving 11 bases between them. This CDR3 region has 15 residues. CDR3 region: CASSLLLAGTGELFF. CDR3 DNA sequence: TGTGCCAGCAGTTTACTACTAGCTGGCACCGGGGAGCTGTTTTTT.

The CDR3 bases are TGCAGTGCCACAGCGGAGGGGGGTCCAGATACGCAGTATTTT. The encoded protein is CSATAEGGPDTQYF. The gene calls are TRBV20-1 and TRBJ2-3; D tentatively reads TRBD1 or TRBD2 (6 bases each). The V end was cut by 6 bases, the J end by 4 bases, with 17 bases between. This CDR3 has 14 residues. Germline CDR1 DFQATT, CDR2 SNEGSKA (reference sequence).

The rearrangement links TRBV6-1 to TRBJ2-1, with D unclear. Germline loops: CDR1 MNHNS, CDR2 SASEGT. This CDR3 is 12 amino acids long. The V end was cut by 7 bases, the J end by 8 bases, with 12 bases between. The CDR3 reads CASKNRGDEQFF. DNA for the CDR3: TGTGCCAGCAAAAATCGAGGCGATGAGCAGTTCTTC.

This clonotype was observed at least ten times. The CDR3 region is CASSLSLAGVNEQFF. The CDR3 DNA sequence: TGTGCCAGCAGTTTATCCCTAGCGGGAGTCAATGAGCAGTTCTTC. The chain couples TRBV27 to TRBJ2-1; 10 nucleotides line up with TRBD2. The V gene end was trimmed by 0 bases and the J gene end by 6 bases; junction bases not matched to a gene: 2. CDR3 length: 15 residues. In germline, CDR1 is MNHEY, CDR2 SMNVEV (reference sequence).

This chain links TRBV6-1 with TRBJ1-5, with D possibly TRBD1 on 5 matching bases. The V gene lost 3 bases and the J gene lost 4 bases, with 13 bases spanning the gap. This CDR3 spans 15 amino acids. Germline V gene lookup returns CDR1 MNHNS and CDR2 SASEGT. The CDR3 loop is CASSELDSWNQPQHF. The CDR3 DNA is TGTGCCAGCAGTGAGCTAGACAGTTGGAATCAGCCCCAGCATTTT.